One sample yielded the 32 T cell receptor beta chains listed below, sequenced in a study of Tregs in tolerant kidney transplant recipients. The protocol was immunoSEQ multiplex PCR, while the TCRdb copy is restricted to in-frame clones and leaves out a portion. Of about 240,000 clones in the sample, approximately 83% were seen once. Sequencing was done on a sample of CD4+ T cells from blood. These receptors originate from a human donor in good health.

V and J are TRBV29-1 and TRBJ2-3, with 7 bases fitting TRBD2. Losses at the gene ends were 7 bases for V and 3 bases for J; bases not matched to a gene: 10. CDR3 size: 14 residues. Germline V lookup: CDR1 SQVTM, CDR2 ANQGSEA. CDR3 sequence: CSGLGGPVTDTQYF. Written as DNA, the CDR3 is TGCAGCGGCCTGGGAGGGCCGGTGACAGATACGCAGTATTTT.

This clone was observed a single time. The identical CDR3 is also encoded by other nucleotide sequences in the sample. This chain connects TRBV18 to TRBJ2-5; D is perhaps TRBD1 or TRBD2 (6 bases each). V was shortened by 1 base and J by 5 bases, with 8 bases between the two germline ends. The CDR3 totals 13 residues. Germline loops: CDR1 KGHSH, CDR2 LQKENI. The CDR3 sequence is CASSPQGGETQYF. The CDR3 region has the DNA TGTGCCAGCTCACCACAAGGGGGGGAGACCCAGTACTTC.

This sequence joins TRBV6-5 and TRBJ2-7; D is undetermined. Germline V CDR1 and CDR2: MNHEY, SVGAGI. With 2 bases removed from V and 4 bases from J, the gap between germline ends came to 6 bases. This CDR3 has 12 residues. The CDR3, as DNA: TGTGCCAGCAGTTACCGAGGTTACGAGCAGTACTTC. Encoded protein: CASSYRGYEQYF.

The V gene is TRBV5-4, the J gene TRBJ2-5, with no clear D. The CDR3 runs 12 residues. The V gene lost 5 bases and the J gene lost 3 bases, with 8 bases spanning the gap. Germline values: CDR1 SGHNT, CDR2 YYREEE (reference sequence). DNA of the CDR3: TGTGCCAGCAGAAACTGGGAAGAGACCCAGTACTTC. Residues: CASRNWEETQYF. Using reference TRBV5-4 and TRBJ2-5 for the parts outside the CDR3, the full variable domain is ETGVTQSPTHLIKTRGQQVTLRCSSQSGHNTVSWYQQALGQGPQFIFQYYREEENGRGNFPPRFSGLQFPNYSSELNVNALELDDSALYLCASRNWEETQYFGPGTRLLVL.

The chain combines TRBV5-1 with TRBJ2-2; tentatively, D is TRBD2 (6 bases). The germline V and J ends were trimmed by 6 bases and 7 bases, with 7 bases remaining between them. CDR3 length: 11 residues. Germline assignment: CDR1 SGHRS and CDR2 YFSETQ. CDR3 residues: CASTGSGELFF. DNA for the CDR3: TGCGCCAGCACCGGGAGCGGGGAGCTGTTTTTT.

The chain combines TRBV21-1 with TRBJ1-3; the D segment call TRBD1 is taken from the table without a DNA check. TRBV21-1 is annotated as a pseudogene. The CDR3 runs to 15 residues. CDR3 sequence: CASIPSRQGAYTIYF. CDR3 nucleotides: TGTGCCAGCATCCCATCACGGCAGGGGGCCTACACCATATATTTT.

This clone was picked up a small number of times. The chain has TRBV5-4 and TRBJ2-3; 12 positions agree with TRBD2. The CDR3 sequence is 15 residues long. V gave up 9 bases and J gave up 3 bases; unmatched junction bases: 8. Germline V gives CDR1 SGHNT, CDR2 YYREEE (reference sequence). This chain's CDR3 is CATFTLAGGTDTQYF. CDR3 nucleotides: TGTGCCACCTTCACCCTAGCGGGGGGGACAGATACGCAGTATTTT.

The chain has TRBV14 and TRBJ1-2, with a weak D call TRBD1 (6 bases). The length of the CDR3 is 16 residues. Germline V gives CDR1 SGHDN, CDR2 FVKESK. V was pared by 3 bases and J by 0 bases, with 14 bases between. The CDR3 sequence is CASSHFRQESNYGYTF. CDR3 sequence (DNA): TGTGCCAGCAGCCATTTCCGACAGGAGTCTAACTATGGCTACACCTTC.

About this clone: Mismatch with germline at one junction end may stem from a read error. CDR3 sequence reads: CASSLRGTSGGQETQYF. For the CDR3, the DNA is TGTGCTAGCAGCTTAAGGGGGACTAGCGGGGGACAAGAGACCCAGTACTTC. The J gene is TRBJ2-5, the V gene TRBV7-7; TRBD2 agrees at 14 bases. From germline, CDR1 is SSHAT and CDR2 FNYEAQ (reference sequence). The CDR3 is 17 amino acids.

This chain joins TRBV5-6 and TRBJ1-2, with D possibly being TRBD1 (5 bases). In germline, CDR1 is SGHDT, CDR2 YYEEEE. The CDR3 has 14 residues. With 5 bases removed from V and 4 bases from J, the gap between germline ends came to 15 bases. This chain's CDR3 is CASSGAGPVYGYTF. CDR3 nucleotides: TGTGCCAGCAGTGGGGCAGGGCCCGTCTATGGCTACACCTTC.

The chain carries TRBV6-1 and TRBJ1-2; a weak D match, TRBD1 (6 bases). Trimming stripped 4 bases from V and 5 bases from J, with 20 bases between. The CDR3 sequence is 16 residues long. Germline V gene data show CDR1 as MNHNS and CDR2 as SASEGT. CDR3 loop: CASSGGLSPRGYGYTF. The DNA for the CDR3 is TGTGCCAGCAGTGGCGGACTATCACCTAGGGGGTATGGCTACACCTTC.

A remark on this clone: Other nucleotide sequences in the sample specify the same CDR3. The J gene is TRBJ1-6, the V gene TRBV5-1; the D is unclear. V was shortened by 4 bases and J by 7 bases, with 15 bases between the two germline ends. The CDR3 has 15 amino acids. Germline V gene lookup returns CDR1 SGHRS and CDR2 YFSETQ. In DNA form, the CDR3 reads TGCGCCAGCAGCGTCGTGGAGGCGAGGAATTCACCCCTCCACTTT. It translates to CASSVVEARNSPLHF.

This clone was found a few times. The rearrangement uses TRBV19 and TRBJ1-1; D unclear. The CDR3 length is 13 residues. Germline CDR1 LNHDA, CDR2 SQIVND (reference sequence). Deletions cut 9 bases from V and 5 bases from J, with 16 bases between. CDR3 DNA sequence: TGTGCCAGCACTGTGGTGGGTCGGACTGAAGCTTTCTTT. Its translation: CASTVVGRTEAFF.

The chain joins TRBV11-2 to TRBJ1-4, with D possibly being TRBD1 (6 bases). There are 15 residues in the CDR3. The germline CDR1 and CDR2 sequences are SGHAT and FQNNGV. Trimming took off 5 bases at V and 0 bases at J, with 10 bases between the two ends. The CDR3 sequence: CASSTRGATNEKLFF. In nucleotides, the CDR3 is TGTGCCAGCAGCACGAGGGGGGCAACTAATGAAAAACTGTTTTTT.

The CDR3 DNA is TGCGCCAGCAGTGTCAGTAACACTGAAGCTTTCTTT. Translation gives CASSVSNTEAFF. The chain employs TRBV5-1 and TRBJ1-1; D is ambiguous. Trimming cost V 5 bases and J 2 bases, with 7 bases left between them. CDR3 length equals 12 residues. Germline V gene data show CDR1 as SGHRS and CDR2 as YFSETQ.

This sequence joins TRBV7-6 and TRBJ2-3, with D possibly matching TRBD2 (6 bases). Germline V gene sequence: CDR1 SGHVS, CDR2 FNYEAQ. The CDR3 extends over 15 amino acids. Trimming cost V 5 bases and J 4 bases, with 16 bases left between them. The DNA of the CDR3 is TGTGCCAGCAGCCCGCTGAGTCCGGGGGCAGATACGCAGTATTTT. It specifies CASSPLSPGADTQYF.

The chain is built from TRBV18 and TRBJ2-1; 7 nucleotides line up with TRBD1. The CDR3 has 15 amino acids. Germline assignment: CDR1 KGHSH and CDR2 LQKENI. Germline trimming cut 4 bases from V and 2 bases from J; bases unmatched to any gene: 5. CDR3 residues: CASSQAGGAYNEQFF. In DNA, the CDR3 is TGTGCCAGCTCACAGGCAGGGGGTGCCTACAATGAGCAGTTCTTC.

The rearrangement links TRBV11-3 to TRBJ2-1; D may be TRBD2 (6 bases). CDR1 and CDR2 from the germline V gene are SGHNT and YENEEA. Trimming left V 1 base short and J 2 bases short, with 6 bases between. The CDR3 extends over 14 amino acids. Written as DNA, the CDR3 is TGTGCCAGCAGCTTAGCGGGGGCCTACAATGAGCAGTTCTTC. It codes for CASSLAGAYNEQFF. The variable domain in full, with the rest retrieved from reference TRBV11-3 and TRBJ2-1, is EAGVVQSPRYKIIEKKQPVAFWCNPISGHNTLYWYLQNLGQGPELLIRYENEEAVDDSQLPKDRFSAERLKGVDSTLKIQPAELGDSAVYLCASSLAGAYNEQFFGPGTRLTVL.

Only one count was recorded for this clone. Other nucleotide sequences in the sample specify the same CDR3. The chain uses TRBV5-1 and TRBJ2-7; D is possibly TRBD1 (5 bases). Looked up from germline, CDR1 is SGHRS and CDR2 is YFSETQ. The length of the CDR3 is 13 residues. The V end was cut by 0 bases, the J end by 4 bases, with 8 bases between. CDR3 residues: CASSLGQIYEQYF. For the CDR3, the DNA is TGCGCCAGCAGCTTGGGACAGATATACGAGCAGTACTTC.

V usage is TRBV29-1 and J usage is TRBJ1-1, with TRBD1 matching 12 bases. The CDR3 runs 17 residues. V shed 4 bases and J 1 base; nucleotides not matched to a gene: 10. Germline CDR1 and CDR2: SQVTM and ANQGSEA. Here the CDR3 DNA reads TGCAGCGTTGGTAGATCCGGGACAGGGGGCAGGAACACTGAAGCTTTCTTT. Translated, it gives CSVGRSGTGGRNTEAFF.

The chain uses TRBV19 and TRBJ1-4; TRBD1 aligns across 7 bases. V trimming: 3 bases; J trimming: 8 bases; junction bases outside the gene matches: 12. The CDR3 is 16 residues long. The germline CDR1 and CDR2 sequences are LNHDA and SQIVND (reference sequence). The DNA of the CDR3 is TGTGCCAGTAGTATCCGGACAGGTGGCGCGACCGAAAAACTGTTTTTT. Amino acids: CASSIRTGGATEKLFF. Variable domain in full (rest from reference TRBV19 and TRBJ1-4): DGGITQSPKYLFRKEGQNVTLSCEQNLNHDAMYWYRQDPGQGLRLIYYSQIVNDFQKGDIAEGYSVSREKKESFPLTVTSAQKNPTAFYLCASSIRTGGATEKLFFGSGTQLSVL.

The chain uses TRBV10-3 and TRBJ1-3, with D tentatively TRBD1 (6 bases). CDR3 length: 16 amino acids. Germline CDR1 ENHRY, CDR2 SYGVKD. V lost 0 bases and J 2 bases, leaving 11 bases between the germline ends. The chain's CDR3 is CAISESQQGAGNTIYF. The CDR3 DNA reads TGTGCCATCAGTGAGTCCCAACAGGGAGCTGGAAACACCATATATTTT.

The rearrangement uses TRBV5-4 and TRBJ2-3, with D perhaps matching TRBD2 (5 bases). CDR3 size: 14 residues. V lost 3 bases to trimming and J lost 2 bases, with 10 bases between them. Germline V gene sequence: CDR1 SGHNT, CDR2 YYREEE (reference sequence). The CDR3 region has the DNA TGTGCCAGCAGCTCCGGGAAGACCACAGATACGCAGTATTTT. It codes for CASSSGKTTDTQYF.

The rearrangement joins TRBV6-5 to TRBJ2-6; possible D gene TRBD1, 6 bases. This CDR3 spans 15 amino acids. From germline, CDR1 is MNHEY and CDR2 SVGAGI. V shed 6 bases and J shed 1 base, with 10 bases lying between them. The CDR3 region is CASRLQGSGANVLTF. The CDR3 DNA reads TGTGCCAGCAGGCTACAGGGATCTGGGGCCAACGTCCTGACTTTC.

This clone appeared a single time. The chain uses TRBV30 and TRBJ1-4, with 7 bases aligning to TRBD1. Germline CDR1 is GTSNPN and CDR2 is SVGIG (reference sequence). This CDR3 spans 17 amino acids. V trimming: 4 bases; J trimming: 5 bases; junction bases outside the gene matches: 16. CDR3 in DNA: TGTGCCTGGATTCCAAAATCCCCGGGACAGATAAATGAAAAACTGTTTTTT. It codes for CAWIPKSPGQINEKLFF.

The genes are TRBV19 and TRBJ1-5; a possible D gene is TRBD1 (6 bases). The CDR3 is 15 amino acids. V lost 3 bases, J lost 4 bases, and 13 bases lay in between. Germline loops: CDR1 LNHDA, CDR2 SQIVND (reference sequence). CDR3 amino acids: CASSILDRTNQPQHF. The CDR3 DNA follows: TGTGCCAGTAGTATCCTAGACAGGACGAATCAGCCCCAGCATTTT. Full variable domain (outside the CDR3, taken from reference TRBV19 and TRBJ1-5): DGGITQSPKYLFRKEGQNVTLSCEQNLNHDAMYWYRQDPGQGLRLIYYSQIVNDFQKGDIAEGYSVSREKKESFPLTVTSAQKNPTAFYLCASSILDRTNQPQHFGDGTRLSIL.

The CDR3 bases are TGTGCCAGTAGTCGGACAGGGGATCCCTCCTACGAGCAGTACTTC. Amino acids: CASSRTGDPSYEQYF. This chain links TRBV19 with TRBJ2-7, with 9 bases aligning to TRBD1. V trimming: 5 bases; J trimming: 0 bases; junction bases outside the gene matches: 5. CDR3 length equals 15 residues. CDR1 LNHDA and CDR2 SQIVND come from the germline V gene (reference sequence).

The chain has TRBV5-1 and TRBJ1-2, with 10 bases aligning to TRBD1. V lost 2 bases to trimming and J lost 6 bases; unmatched junction nucleotides: 10. CDR3 size: 16 residues. Germline CDR1 and CDR2: SGHRS and YFSETQ. The CDR3 DNA reads as TGCGCCAGCAGCTTCGGGGACAGGGGAACAAGGGATGGCTACACCTTC. It is translated as CASSFGDRGTRDGYTF.

The chain uses TRBV11-3 and TRBJ1-1; a weak D match, TRBD1 (6 bases). Trimming took 5 bases from V and 4 from J, leaving 17 bases between them. This CDR3 region has 15 residues. Germline loops: CDR1 SGHNT, CDR2 YENEEA. In nucleotides, the CDR3 is TGTGCCAGCAGCCCGAGGGGGGGACGGAGCACTGAAGCTTTCTTT. Translated: CASSPRGGRSTEAFF. Variable domain in full (rest from reference TRBV11-3 and TRBJ1-1): EAGVVQSPRYKIIEKKQPVAFWCNPISGHNTLYWYLQNLGQGPELLIRYENEEAVDDSQLPKDRFSAERLKGVDSTLKIQPAELGDSAVYLCASSPRGGRSTEAFFGQGTRLTVV.

The genes are TRBV13 and TRBJ2-2; D not certain. The CDR3 consists of 13 residues. V was shortened by 5 bases and J by 6 bases, with 10 bases between the two germline ends. Germline V lookup: CDR1 PRHDT, CDR2 FYEKMQ (reference sequence). The CDR3: CASSAFSAGELFF. CDR3 DNA: TGTGCCAGCAGCGCCTTTTCGGCCGGGGAGCTGTTTTTT.

J is TRBJ2-2 and V is TRBV19, with D unresolved. Germline CDR1 is LNHDA and CDR2 is SQIVND (reference sequence). CDR3 length: 14 residues. The germline V and J ends were trimmed by 5 bases and 1 base, with 8 bases remaining between them. In DNA form, the CDR3 reads TGTGCCAGTAGTCTTAGAGTGAACACCGGGGAGCTGTTTTTT. Translating it yields CASSLRVNTGELFF.

The rearrangement links TRBV7-6 to TRBJ2-2; 7 bases fit TRBD1. J lost 5 bases, V lost 5 bases, and 5 bases had no gene match. The CDR3 covers 14 residues. Germline lookup yields CDR1 SGHVS and CDR2 FNYEAQ. The CDR3 DNA follows: TGTGCCAGCAGCGTACAGGGGCGGACCGGGGAGCTGTTTTTT. It codes for CASSVQGRTGELFF.